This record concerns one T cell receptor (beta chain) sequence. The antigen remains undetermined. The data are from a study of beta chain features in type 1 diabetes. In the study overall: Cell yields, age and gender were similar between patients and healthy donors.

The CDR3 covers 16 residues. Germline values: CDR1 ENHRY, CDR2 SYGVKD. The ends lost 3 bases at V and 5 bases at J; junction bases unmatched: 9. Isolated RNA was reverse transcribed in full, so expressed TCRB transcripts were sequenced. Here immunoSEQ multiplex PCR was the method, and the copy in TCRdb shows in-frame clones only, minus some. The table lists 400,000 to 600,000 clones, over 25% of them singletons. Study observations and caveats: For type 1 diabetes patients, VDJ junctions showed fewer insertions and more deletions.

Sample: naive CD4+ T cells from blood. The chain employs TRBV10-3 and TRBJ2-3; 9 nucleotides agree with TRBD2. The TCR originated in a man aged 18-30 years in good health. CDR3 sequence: CAISEGVAGVGDTQYF. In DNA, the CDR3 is TGTGCCATCAGTGAAGGGGTAGCGGGGGTTGGAGATACGCAGTATTTT.